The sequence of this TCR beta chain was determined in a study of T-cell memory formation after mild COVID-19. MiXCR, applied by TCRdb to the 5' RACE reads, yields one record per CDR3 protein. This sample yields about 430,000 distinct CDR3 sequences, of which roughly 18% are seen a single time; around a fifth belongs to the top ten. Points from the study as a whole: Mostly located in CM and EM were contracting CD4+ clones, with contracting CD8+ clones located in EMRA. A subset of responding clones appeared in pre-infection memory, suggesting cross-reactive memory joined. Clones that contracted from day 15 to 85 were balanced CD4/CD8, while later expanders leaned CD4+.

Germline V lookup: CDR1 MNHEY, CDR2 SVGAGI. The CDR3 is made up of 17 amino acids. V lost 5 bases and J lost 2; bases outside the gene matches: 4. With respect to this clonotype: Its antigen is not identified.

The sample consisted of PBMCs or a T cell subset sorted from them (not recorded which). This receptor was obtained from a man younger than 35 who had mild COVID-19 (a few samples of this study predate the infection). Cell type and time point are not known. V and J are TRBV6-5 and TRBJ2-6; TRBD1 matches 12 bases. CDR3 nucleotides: TGTGCCAGCAGTAAGGGACAGGGGGCCCCTGGGGCCAACGTCCTGACTTTC. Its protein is CASSKGQGAPGANVLTF.